This record concerns one TCR beta chain sequence. The sample is drawn from a study of shared T cell receptors in the human thymus. The trim removed 5 bases at V and 2 bases at J, leaving 0 bases unmatched. CDR1 is MDHEN and CDR2 is SYDVKM in the germline V gene. The CDR3 runs to 13 residues. The method was immunoSEQ multiplex PCR; TCRdb's version includes in-frame clones alone and lacks a portion of them. The table shows about 380,000 clones, with roughly 94% occurring only once. V usage is TRBV28 and J usage is TRBJ1-5; TRBD1 aligns across 7 bases. Source material: thymocytes. The clonotype was recovered from a human donor. This CDR3 reads CASSGTGNQPQHF. CDR3 DNA: TGTGCCAGCAGTGGGACAGGCAATCAGCCCCAGCATTTT.